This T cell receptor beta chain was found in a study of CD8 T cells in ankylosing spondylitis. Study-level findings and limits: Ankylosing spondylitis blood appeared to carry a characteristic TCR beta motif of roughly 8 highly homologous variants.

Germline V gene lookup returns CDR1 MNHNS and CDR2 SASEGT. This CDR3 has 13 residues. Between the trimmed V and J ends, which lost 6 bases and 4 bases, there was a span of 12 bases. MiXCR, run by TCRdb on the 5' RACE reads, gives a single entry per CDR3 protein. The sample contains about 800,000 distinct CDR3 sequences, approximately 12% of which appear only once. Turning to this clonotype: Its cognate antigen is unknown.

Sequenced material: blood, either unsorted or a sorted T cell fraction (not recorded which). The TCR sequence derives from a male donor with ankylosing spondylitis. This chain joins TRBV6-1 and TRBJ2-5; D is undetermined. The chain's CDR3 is CASRDPQLETQYF. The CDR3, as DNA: TGTGCCAGCAGGGATCCCCAGCTAGAGACCCAGTACTTC.